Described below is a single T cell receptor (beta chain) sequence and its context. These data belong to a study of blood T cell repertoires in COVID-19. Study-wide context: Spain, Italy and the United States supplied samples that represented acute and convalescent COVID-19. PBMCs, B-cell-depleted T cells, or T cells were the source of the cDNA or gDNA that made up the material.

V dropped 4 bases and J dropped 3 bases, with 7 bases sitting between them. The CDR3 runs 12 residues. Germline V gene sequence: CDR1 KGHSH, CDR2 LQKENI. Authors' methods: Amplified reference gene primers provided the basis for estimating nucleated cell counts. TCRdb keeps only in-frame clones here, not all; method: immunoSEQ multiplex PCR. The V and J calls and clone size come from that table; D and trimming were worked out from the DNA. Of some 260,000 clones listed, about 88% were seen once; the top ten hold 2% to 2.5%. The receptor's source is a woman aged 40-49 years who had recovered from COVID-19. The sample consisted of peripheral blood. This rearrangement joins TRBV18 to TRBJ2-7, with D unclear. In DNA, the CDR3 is TGTGCCAGCTCACAGGCAGGCTACGAGCAGTACTTC. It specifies CASSQAGYEQYF.